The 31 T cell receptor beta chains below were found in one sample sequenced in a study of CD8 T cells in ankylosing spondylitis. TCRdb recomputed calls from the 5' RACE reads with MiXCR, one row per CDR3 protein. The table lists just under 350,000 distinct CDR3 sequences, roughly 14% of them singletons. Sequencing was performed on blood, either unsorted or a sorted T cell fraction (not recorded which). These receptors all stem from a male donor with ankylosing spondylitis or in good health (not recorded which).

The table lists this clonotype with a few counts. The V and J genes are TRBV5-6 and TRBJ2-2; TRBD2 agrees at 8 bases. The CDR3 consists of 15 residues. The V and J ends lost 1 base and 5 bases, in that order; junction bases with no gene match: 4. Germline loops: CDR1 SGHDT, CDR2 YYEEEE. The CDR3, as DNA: TGTGCCAGCAGCTTGTTCGCGGGGGGAACCGGGGAGCTGTTTTTT. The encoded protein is CASSLFAGGTGELFF.

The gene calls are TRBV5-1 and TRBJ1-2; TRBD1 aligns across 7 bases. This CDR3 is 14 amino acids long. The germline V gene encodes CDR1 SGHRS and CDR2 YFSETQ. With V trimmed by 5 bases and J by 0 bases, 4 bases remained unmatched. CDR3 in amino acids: CASRRDRTNYGYTF. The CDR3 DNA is TGCGCCAGCAGGAGGGACAGAACTAACTATGGCTACACCTTC.

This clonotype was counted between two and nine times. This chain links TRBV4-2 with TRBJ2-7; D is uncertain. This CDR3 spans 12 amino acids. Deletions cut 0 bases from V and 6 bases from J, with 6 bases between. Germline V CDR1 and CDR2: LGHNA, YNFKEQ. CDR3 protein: CASSQEGIEQYF. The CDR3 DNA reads TGTGCCAGCAGCCAAGAAGGTATCGAGCAGTACTTC.

DNA for the CDR3: TGTGCCAGTTCCCCATTGGGTACCGGCGGTGGCTACACCTTC. Protein sequence: CASSPLGTGGGYTF. This sequence joins TRBV19 and TRBJ1-2; D gene ambiguous. The CDR3 consists of 14 residues. Germline V gene lookup returns CDR1 LNHDA and CDR2 SQIVND (reference sequence). V lost 8 bases and J 7 bases, leaving 20 bases between the germline ends.

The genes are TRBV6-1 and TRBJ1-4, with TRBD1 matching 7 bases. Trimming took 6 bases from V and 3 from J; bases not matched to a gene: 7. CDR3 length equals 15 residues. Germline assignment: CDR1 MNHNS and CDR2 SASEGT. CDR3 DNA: TGTGCCAGCAGGCCACAGGGGTGGGCTAATGAAAAACTGTTTTTT. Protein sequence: CASRPQGWANEKLFF.

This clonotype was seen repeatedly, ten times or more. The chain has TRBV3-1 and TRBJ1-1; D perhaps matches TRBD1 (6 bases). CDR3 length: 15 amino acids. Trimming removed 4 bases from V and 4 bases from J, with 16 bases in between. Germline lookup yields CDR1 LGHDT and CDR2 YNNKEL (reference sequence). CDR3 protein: CASSPRGGMGTEAFF. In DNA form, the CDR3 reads TGTGCCAGCAGCCCACGGGGGGGCATGGGCACTGAAGCTTTCTTT. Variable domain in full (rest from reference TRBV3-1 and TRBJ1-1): DTAVSQTPKYLVTQMGNDKSIKCEQNLGHDTMYWYKQDSKKFLKIMFSYNNKELIINETVPNRFSPKSPDKAHLNLHINSLELGDSAVYFCASSPRGGMGTEAFFGQGTRLTVV.

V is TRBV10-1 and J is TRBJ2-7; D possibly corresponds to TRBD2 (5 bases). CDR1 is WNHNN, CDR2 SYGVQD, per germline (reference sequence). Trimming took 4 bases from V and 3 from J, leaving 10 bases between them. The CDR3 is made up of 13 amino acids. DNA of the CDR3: TGCGCCAGCAGTGGCTTTCGGGACTACGAGCAGTACTTC. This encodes CASSGFRDYEQYF.

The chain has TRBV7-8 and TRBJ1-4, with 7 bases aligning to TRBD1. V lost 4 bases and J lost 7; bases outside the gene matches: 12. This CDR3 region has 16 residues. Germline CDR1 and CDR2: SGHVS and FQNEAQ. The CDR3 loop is CASSSPGGAPSEKLFF. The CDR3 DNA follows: TGTGCCAGCAGCTCACCAGGGGGGGCTCCGAGTGAAAAACTGTTTTTT.

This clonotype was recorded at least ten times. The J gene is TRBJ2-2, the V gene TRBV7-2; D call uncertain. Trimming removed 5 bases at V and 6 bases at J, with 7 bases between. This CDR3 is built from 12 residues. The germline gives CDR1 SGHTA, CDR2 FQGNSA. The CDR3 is CASSRRAGELFF. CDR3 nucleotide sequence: TGTGCCAGCAGCCGGCGCGCCGGGGAGCTGTTTTTT.

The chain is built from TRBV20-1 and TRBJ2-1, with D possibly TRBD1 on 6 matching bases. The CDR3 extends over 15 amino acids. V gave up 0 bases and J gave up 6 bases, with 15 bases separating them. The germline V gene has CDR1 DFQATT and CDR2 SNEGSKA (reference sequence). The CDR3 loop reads CSAREARTVANEQFF. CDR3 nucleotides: TGCAGTGCTAGAGAGGCACGGACAGTTGCCAATGAGCAGTTCTTC.

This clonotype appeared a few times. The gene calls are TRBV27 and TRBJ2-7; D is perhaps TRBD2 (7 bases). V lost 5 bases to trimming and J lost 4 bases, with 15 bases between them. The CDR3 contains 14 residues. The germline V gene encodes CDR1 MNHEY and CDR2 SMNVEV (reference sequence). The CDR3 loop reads CASSEGGPRYEQYF. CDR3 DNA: TGTGCCAGCAGTGAGGGGGGGCCAAGGTACGAGCAGTACTTC.

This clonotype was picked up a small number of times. CDR3 sequence reads: CASSLGGGRTSGANVLTF. In DNA, the CDR3 is TGTGCCAGCAGTTTAGGGGGGGGAAGAACCTCTGGGGCCAACGTCCTGACTTTC. The V gene is TRBV12-3 or TRBV12-4, the J gene TRBJ2-6; 7 bases agree with TRBD2. V dropped 1 base and J dropped 0; count of bases not matched to a gene: 6. CDR3 length: 18 amino acids.

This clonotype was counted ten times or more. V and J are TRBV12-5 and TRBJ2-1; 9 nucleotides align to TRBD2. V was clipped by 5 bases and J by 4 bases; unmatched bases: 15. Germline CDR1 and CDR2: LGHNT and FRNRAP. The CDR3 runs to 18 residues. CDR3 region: CASGLRGAGTSRYNEQFF. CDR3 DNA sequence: TGTGCTAGTGGTCTTCGGGGGGCCGGGACTAGCAGGTACAATGAGCAGTTCTTC.

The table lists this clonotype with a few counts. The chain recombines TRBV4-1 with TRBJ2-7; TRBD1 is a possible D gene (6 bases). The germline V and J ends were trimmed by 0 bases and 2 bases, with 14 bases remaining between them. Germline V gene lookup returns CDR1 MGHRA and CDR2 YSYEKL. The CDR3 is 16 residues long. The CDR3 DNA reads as TGCGCCAGCAGCCAAGAAGGAGACAGGAGTCCCTACGAGCAGTACTTC. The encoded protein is CASSQEGDRSPYEQYF.

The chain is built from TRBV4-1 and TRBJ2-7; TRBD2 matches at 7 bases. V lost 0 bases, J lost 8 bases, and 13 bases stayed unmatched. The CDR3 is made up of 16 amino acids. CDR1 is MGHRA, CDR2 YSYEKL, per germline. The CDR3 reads CASSQDIGLAEDKQYF. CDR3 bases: TGCGCCAGCAGCCAAGATATAGGGCTAGCGGAAGACAAGCAGTACTTC.

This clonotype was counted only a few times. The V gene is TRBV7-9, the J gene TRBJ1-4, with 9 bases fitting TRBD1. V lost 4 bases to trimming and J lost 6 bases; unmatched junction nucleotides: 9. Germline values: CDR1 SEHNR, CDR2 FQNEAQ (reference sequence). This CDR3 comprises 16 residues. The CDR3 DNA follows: TGTGCCAGCAGCTCTGGATGGACAGGGGTGGATGAAAAACTGTTTTTT. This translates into CASSSGWTGVDEKLFF.

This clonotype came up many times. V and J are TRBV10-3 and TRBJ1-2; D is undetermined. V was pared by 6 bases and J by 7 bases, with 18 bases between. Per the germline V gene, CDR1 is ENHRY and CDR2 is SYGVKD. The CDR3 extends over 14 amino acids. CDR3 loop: CAIRTGSGAGGYTF. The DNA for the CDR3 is TGTGCCATCAGGACCGGATCGGGTGCCGGTGGCTACACCTTC.

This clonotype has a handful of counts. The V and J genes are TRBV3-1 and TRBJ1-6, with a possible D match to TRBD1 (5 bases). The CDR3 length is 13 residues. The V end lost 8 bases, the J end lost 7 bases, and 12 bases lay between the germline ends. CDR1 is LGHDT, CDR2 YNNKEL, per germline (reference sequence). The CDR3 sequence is CASGGGANSPLHF. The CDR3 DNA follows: TGTGCCAGCGGCGGGGGAGCGAATTCACCCCTCCACTTT.

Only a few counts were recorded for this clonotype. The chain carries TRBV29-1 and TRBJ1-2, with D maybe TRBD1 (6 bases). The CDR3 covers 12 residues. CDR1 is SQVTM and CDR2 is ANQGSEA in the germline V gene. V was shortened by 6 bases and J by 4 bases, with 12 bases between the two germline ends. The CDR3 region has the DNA TGCAGCGTGAGGGGGGTTGCCTATGGCTACACCTTC. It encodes CSVRGVAYGYTF.

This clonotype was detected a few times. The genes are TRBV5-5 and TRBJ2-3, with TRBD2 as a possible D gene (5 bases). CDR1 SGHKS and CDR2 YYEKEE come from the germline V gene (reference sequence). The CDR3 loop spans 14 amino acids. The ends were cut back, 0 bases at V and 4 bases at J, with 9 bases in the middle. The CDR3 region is CASSLAASPDTQYF. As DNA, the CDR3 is TGTGCCAGCAGCTTGGCCGCTAGCCCAGATACGCAGTATTTT.

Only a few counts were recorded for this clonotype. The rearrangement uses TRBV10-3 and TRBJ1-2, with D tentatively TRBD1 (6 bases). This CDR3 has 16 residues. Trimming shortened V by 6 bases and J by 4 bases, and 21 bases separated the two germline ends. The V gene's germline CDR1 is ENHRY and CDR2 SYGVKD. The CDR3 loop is CAISGGAGTGAYGYTF. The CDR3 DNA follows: TGTGCCATCAGCGGAGGGGCCGGGACGGGGGCCTATGGCTACACCTTC.

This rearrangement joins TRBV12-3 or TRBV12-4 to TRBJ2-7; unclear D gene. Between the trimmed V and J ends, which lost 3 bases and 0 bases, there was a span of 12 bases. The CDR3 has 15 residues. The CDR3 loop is CASSFRRLSSYEQYF. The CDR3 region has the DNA TGTGCCAGCAGTTTCCGACGTTTGAGCTCCTACGAGCAGTACTTC.

The CDR3 bases are TGCAGTGCTAGAGCGGCGGGTCCCGGGGAGCTGTTTTTT. It translates to CSARAAGPGELFF. V gene TRBV20-1 combines with J gene TRBJ2-2; possible D gene TRBD2, 5 bases. There are 13 residues in the CDR3. V gave up 1 base and J gave up 6 bases, with 9 bases separating them. The germline V gene has CDR1 DFQATT and CDR2 SNEGSKA (reference sequence).

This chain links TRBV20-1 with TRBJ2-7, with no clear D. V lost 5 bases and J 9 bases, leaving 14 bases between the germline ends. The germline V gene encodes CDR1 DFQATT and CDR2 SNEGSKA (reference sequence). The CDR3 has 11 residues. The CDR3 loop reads CSASPRTGQYF. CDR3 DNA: TGCAGTGCTTCCCCTAGAACTGGGCAGTACTTC.

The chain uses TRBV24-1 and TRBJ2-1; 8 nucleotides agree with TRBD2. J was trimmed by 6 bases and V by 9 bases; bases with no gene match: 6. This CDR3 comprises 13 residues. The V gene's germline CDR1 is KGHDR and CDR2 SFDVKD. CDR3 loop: CATGGLGGNEQFF. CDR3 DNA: TGTGCCACCGGGGGACTAGGTGGCAATGAGCAGTTCTTC.

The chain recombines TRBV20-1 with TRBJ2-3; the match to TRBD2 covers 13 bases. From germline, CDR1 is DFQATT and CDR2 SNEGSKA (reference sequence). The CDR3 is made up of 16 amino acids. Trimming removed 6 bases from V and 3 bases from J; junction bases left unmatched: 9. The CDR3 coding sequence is TGCAGTGCGGGCCCCGGACTAGCGGGAGCTACAGATACGCAGTATTTT. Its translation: CSAGPGLAGATDTQYF.

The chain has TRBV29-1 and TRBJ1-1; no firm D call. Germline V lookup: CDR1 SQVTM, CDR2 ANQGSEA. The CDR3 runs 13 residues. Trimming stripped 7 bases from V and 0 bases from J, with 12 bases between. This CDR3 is CSASTSMNTEAFF. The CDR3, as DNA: TGCAGCGCTTCGACCTCAATGAACACTGAAGCTTTCTTT.

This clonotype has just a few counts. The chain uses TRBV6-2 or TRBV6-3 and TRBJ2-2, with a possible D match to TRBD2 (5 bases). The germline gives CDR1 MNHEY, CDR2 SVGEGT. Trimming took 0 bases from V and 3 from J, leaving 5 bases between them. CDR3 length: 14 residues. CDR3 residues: CASSYSRDTGELFF. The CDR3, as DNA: TGTGCCAGCAGTTACTCGAGGGACACCGGGGAGCTGTTTTTT.

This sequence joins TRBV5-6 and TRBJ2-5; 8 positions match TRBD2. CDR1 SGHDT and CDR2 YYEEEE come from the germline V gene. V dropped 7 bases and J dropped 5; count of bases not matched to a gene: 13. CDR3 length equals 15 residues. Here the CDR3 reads CASGWGAGGYETQYF. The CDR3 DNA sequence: TGTGCCAGCGGCTGGGGCGCGGGGGGATACGAGACCCAGTACTTC.

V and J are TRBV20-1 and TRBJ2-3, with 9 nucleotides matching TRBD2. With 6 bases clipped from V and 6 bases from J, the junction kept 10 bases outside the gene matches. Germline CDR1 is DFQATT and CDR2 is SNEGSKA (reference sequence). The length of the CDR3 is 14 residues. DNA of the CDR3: TGCAGTGCCGTGACTAGCGGCCGGGGGGATACGCAGTATTTT. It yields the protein CSAVTSGRGDTQYF.

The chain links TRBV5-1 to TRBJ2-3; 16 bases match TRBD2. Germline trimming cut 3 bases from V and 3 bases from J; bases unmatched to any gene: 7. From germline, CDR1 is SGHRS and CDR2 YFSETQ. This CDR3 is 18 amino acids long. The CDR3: CASSSTGTSGRGTDTQYF. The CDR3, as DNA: TGCGCCAGCAGCTCAACCGGGACTAGCGGGAGGGGGACAGATACGCAGTATTTT. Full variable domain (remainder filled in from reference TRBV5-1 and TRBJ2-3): KAGVTQTPRYLIKTRGQQVTLSCSPISGHRSVSWYQQTPGQGLQFLFEYFSETQRNKGNFPGRFSGRQFSNSRSEMNVSTLELGDSALYLCASSSTGTSGRGTDTQYFGPGTRLTVL.